Given below is one TCR beta chain in context. Its matching antigen is unknown. The record originates from a study of CD8 T cells in Susac syndrome. This CDR3 comprises 16 residues. Trimming left V 0 bases short and J 7 bases short, with 15 bases between. Germline V lookup: CDR1 SGHVS, CDR2 FQNEAQ. TEMRA cells were FACS-enriched, unlike CD8+ and CD4+ T cells, which were negatively isolated. With random hexamers, reverse transcription was performed on about 0.5 to 1 ug of RNA. Across 54 Vbeta and 13 Jbeta, immunoSEQ multiplex PCR amplified TCR beta CDR3. TCRdb re-called the immunoSEQ multiplex PCR reads through MiXCR, storing one row per CDR3 protein. The data hold some 300,000 distinct CDR3 sequences, with about 85% observed a single time. Whole-study results and caveats: A relatively small number of individuals underwent TCR sequencing and HLA analysis.

The sequence derives from a human donor with multiple sclerosis. Source material: CD8+ T cells from PBMCs. The V and J genes are TRBV7-8 and TRBJ2-2, with D perhaps matching TRBD1 or TRBD2 (6 bases each). The chain's CDR3 is CASSLAGTGAVGELFF. As DNA, the CDR3 is TGTGCCAGCAGCTTAGCGGGGACGGGGGCGGTCGGGGAGCTGTTTTTT.